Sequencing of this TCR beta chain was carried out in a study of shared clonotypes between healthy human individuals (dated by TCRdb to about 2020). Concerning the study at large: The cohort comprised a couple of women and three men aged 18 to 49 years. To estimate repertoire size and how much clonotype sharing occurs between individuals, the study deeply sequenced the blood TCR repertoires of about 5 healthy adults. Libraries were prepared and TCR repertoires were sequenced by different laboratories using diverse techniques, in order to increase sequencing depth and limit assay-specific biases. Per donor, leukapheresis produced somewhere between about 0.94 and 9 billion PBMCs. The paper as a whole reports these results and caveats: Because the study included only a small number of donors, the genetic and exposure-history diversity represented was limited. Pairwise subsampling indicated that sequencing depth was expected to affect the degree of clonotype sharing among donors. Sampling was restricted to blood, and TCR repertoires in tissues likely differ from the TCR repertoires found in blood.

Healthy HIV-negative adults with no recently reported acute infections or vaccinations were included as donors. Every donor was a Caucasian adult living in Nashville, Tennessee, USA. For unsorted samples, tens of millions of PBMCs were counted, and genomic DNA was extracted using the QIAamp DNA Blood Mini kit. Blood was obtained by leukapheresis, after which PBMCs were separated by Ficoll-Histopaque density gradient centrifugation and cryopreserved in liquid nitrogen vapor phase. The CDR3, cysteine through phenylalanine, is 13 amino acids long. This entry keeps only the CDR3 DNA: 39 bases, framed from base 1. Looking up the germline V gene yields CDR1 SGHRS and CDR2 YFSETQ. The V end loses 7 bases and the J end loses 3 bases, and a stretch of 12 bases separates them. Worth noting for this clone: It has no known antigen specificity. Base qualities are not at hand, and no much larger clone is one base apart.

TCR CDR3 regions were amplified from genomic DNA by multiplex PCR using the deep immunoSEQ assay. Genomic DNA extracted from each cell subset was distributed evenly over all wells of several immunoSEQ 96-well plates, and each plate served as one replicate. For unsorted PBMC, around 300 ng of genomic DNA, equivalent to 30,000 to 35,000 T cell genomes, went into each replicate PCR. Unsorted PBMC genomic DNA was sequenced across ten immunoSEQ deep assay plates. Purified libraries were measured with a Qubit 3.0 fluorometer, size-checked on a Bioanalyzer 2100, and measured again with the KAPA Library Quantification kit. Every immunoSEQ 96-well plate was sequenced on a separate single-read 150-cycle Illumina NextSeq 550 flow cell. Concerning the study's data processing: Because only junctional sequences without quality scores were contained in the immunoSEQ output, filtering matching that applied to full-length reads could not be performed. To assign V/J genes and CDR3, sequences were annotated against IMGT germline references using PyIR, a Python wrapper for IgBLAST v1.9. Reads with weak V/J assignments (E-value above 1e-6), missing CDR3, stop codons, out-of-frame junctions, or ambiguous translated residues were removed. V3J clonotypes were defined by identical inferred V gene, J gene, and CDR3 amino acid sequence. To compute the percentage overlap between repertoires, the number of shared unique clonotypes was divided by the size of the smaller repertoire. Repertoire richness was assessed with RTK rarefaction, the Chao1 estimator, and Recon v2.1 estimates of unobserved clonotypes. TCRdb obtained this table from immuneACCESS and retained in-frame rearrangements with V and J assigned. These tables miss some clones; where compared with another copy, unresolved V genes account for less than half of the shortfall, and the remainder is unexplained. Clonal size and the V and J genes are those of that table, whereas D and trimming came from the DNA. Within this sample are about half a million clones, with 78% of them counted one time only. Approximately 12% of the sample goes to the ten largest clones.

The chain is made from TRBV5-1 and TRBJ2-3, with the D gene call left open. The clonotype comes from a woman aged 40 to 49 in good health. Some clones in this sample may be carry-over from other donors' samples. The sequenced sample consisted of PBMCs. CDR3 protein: CASQVFTTDTQYF. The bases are TGCGCCAGCCAGGTTTTTACTACAGATACGCAGTATTTT.